One sample yielded the 9 T cell receptor beta chains listed below, sequenced in a study of T cell changes during pregnancy in multiple sclerosis. The method was immunoSEQ multiplex PCR; TCRdb's version includes in-frame clones alone and lacks a portion of them. The data show 48,000 or so clones, roughly 94% seen once. Specimen: CD4+ T cells from peripheral blood mononuclear cells, collected in the first trimester of pregnancy. The origin of the receptors is a female donor with multiple sclerosis, enrolled in a pregnancy study.

The chain uses TRBV14 and TRBJ2-7; 8 positions agree with TRBD1. CDR3 length: 16 amino acids. V lost 1 base and J lost 7; bases outside the gene matches: 12. The germline gives CDR1 SGHDN, CDR2 FVKESK. CDR3: CASSQVGPRGLGEQYF. CDR3 in DNA: TGTGCCAGCAGCCAAGTAGGTCCCAGGGGGCTGGGAGAGCAGTACTTC.

The chain couples TRBV9 to TRBJ2-1, with 10 nucleotides matching TRBD2. Germline CDR1 and CDR2: SGDLS and YYNGEE. The CDR3 contains 16 residues. Trimming at V came to 0 bases and at J to 9 bases, leaving 9 bases not matched to a gene. The CDR3 nucleotides are TGTGCCAGCAGCGTAGGTTCAGCGGGGGGGCCCGGTGAGCAGTTCTTC. It is translated as CASSVGSAGGPGEQFF. The whole variable domain, filled in from reference TRBV9 and TRBJ2-1, reads DSGVTQTPKHLITATGQRVTLRCSPRSGDLSVYWYQQSLDQGLQFLIQYYNGEERAKGNILERFSAQQFPDLHSELNLSSLELGDSALYFCASSVGSAGGPGEQFFGPGTRLTVL.

The V and J genes are TRBV15 and TRBJ1-5; D not resolved. V dropped 3 bases and J dropped 6 bases, with 18 bases sitting between them. This CDR3 has 16 amino acids. CDR1 is LNHNV, CDR2 YYDKDF, per germline (reference sequence). CDR3 in DNA: TGTGCCACCAGCAGCCCAACACCCCTAGGAACTCAGCCCCAGCATTTT. This encodes CATSSPTPLGTQPQHF.

This rearrangement joins TRBV27 to TRBJ1-2, with 9 bases fitting TRBD1. V shed 3 bases, J shed 4 bases, and the junction held 0 bases outside the gene matches. The germline CDR1 and CDR2 sequences are MNHEY and SMNVEV (reference sequence). The CDR3 is made up of 13 amino acids. The chain's CDR3 is CASSLDRGYGYTF. In DNA form, the CDR3 reads TGTGCCAGCAGTTTGGACAGGGGCTATGGCTACACCTTC.

This chain connects TRBV6-1 to TRBJ1-1; a possible D gene is TRBD1 (6 bases). V lost 11 bases and J lost 1, with 17 bases in between. The CDR3 consists of 14 residues. Germline loops: CDR1 MNHNS, CDR2 SASEGT. The CDR3 DNA reads as TGTGCCTCAAACAGGGTACAACAGAACACTGAAGCTTTCTTT. It encodes CASNRVQQNTEAFF.

This clone showed up just once. J is TRBJ1-2 and V is TRBV29-1; perhaps TRBD1 as D (5 bases). The germline CDR1 and CDR2 sequences are SQVTM and ANQGSEA. This CDR3 is built from 14 residues. V was trimmed by 1 base and J by 4 bases, leaving 13 bases between them. For the CDR3, the DNA is TGCAGCGTTGAAGGCGTGGGCGGGGGCTATGGCTACACCTTC. Residues: CSVEGVGGGYGYTF.

The chain has TRBV30 and TRBJ1-1; TRBD1 aligns across 7 bases. The V segment lost 4 bases and the J segment 6 bases; nucleotides outside the gene matches: 14. The CDR3 covers 15 residues. The germline V gene encodes CDR1 GTSNPN and CDR2 SVGIG (reference sequence). The DNA of the CDR3 is TGTGCCTGGAAGGGAAGGGGGCGCAGCATCGCTGAAGCTTTCTTT. Protein sequence: CAWKGRGRSIAEAFF.

The genes are TRBV1 and TRBJ1-5; TRBD1 is the table's D call, not checked against the DNA. TRBV1 counts as a pseudogene. CDR3 length: 17 residues. The CDR3 region has the DNA TGCACCAGCAGCCGCCCCTGGGGCCCCGTAAGCAATCAGCCCCAGCATTTT. It specifies CTSSRPWGPVSNQPQHF.

This sequence joins TRBV4-1 and TRBJ2-7, with D tentatively TRBD2 (5 bases). The CDR3 length is 16 residues. Germline V gene data show CDR1 as MGHRA and CDR2 as YSYEKL. V was pared by 4 bases and J by 3 bases, with 19 bases between. The CDR3 spells CASSPSPAGSRYEQYF. The CDR3 DNA follows: TGCGCCAGCAGCCCCTCCCCGGCTGGGAGCCGCTACGAGCAGTACTTC.